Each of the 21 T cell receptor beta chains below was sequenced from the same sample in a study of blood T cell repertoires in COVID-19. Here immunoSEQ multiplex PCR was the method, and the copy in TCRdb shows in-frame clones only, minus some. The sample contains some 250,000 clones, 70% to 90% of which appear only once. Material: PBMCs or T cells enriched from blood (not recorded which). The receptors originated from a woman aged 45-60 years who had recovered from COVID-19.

As DNA, the CDR3 is TGTGCCAGCAGCAAAATGGAGGGAAAGGGAGCCAAAAACATTCAGTACTTC. As protein: CASSKMEGKGAKNIQYF. The chain combines TRBV21-1 with TRBJ2-4; the table's D call, TRBD2, was not checked against the DNA. TRBV21-1 is designated a pseudogene. This CDR3 has 17 residues.

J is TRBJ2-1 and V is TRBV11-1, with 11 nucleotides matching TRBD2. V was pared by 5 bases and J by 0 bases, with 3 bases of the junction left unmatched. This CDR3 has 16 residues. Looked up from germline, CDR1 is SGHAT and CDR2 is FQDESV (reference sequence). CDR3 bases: TGTGCCAGCAGCAATCTAGCGGGAGGCTCCTACAATGAGCAGTTCTTC. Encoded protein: CASSNLAGGSYNEQFF.

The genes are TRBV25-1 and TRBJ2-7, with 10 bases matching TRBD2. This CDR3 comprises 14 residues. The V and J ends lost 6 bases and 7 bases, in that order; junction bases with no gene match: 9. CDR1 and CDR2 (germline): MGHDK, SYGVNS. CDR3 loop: CASSLAGDIGEQYF. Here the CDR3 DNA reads TGTGCCAGCAGCCTAGCGGGAGATATTGGGGAGCAGTACTTC.

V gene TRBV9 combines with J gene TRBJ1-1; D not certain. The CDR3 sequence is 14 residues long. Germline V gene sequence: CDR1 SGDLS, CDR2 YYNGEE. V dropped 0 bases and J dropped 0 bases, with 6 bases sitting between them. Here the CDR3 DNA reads TGTGCCAGCAGCGTAGACATCATGAACACTGAAGCTTTCTTT. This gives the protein CASSVDIMNTEAFF.

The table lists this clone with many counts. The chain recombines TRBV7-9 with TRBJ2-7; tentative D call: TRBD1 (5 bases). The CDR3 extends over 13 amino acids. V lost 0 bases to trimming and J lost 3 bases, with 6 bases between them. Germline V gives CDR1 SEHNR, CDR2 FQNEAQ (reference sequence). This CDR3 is CASSLARDYEQYF. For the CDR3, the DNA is TGTGCCAGCAGCTTAGCCAGGGACTACGAGCAGTACTTC.

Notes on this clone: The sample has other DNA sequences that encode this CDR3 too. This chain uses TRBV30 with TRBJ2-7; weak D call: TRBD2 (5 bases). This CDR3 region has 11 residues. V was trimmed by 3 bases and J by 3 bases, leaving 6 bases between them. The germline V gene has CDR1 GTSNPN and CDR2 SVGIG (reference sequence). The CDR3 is CAWRRGYEQYF. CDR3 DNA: TGTGCCTGGAGACGGGGCTACGAGCAGTACTTC. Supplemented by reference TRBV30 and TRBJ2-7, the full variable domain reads SQTIHQWPATLVQPVGSPLSLECTVEGTSNPNLYWYRQAAGRGLQLLFYSVGIGQISSEVPQNLSASRPQDRQFILSSKKLLLSDSGFYLCAWRRGYEQYFGPGTRLTVT.

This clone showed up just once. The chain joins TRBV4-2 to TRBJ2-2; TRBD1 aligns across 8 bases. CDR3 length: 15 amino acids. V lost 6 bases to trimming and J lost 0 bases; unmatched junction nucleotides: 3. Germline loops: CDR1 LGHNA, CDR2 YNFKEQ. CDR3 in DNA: TGTGCCAGCAGGGGGGGACAGGCGAACACCGGGGAGCTGTTTTTT. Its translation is CASRGGQANTGELFF.

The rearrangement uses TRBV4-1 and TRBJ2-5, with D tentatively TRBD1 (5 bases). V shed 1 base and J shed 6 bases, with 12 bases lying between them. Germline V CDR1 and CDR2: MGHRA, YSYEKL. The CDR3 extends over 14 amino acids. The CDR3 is CASSQGAGLKTQYF. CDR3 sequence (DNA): TGCGCCAGCAGCCAAGGAGCAGGGCTGAAGACCCAGTACTTC.

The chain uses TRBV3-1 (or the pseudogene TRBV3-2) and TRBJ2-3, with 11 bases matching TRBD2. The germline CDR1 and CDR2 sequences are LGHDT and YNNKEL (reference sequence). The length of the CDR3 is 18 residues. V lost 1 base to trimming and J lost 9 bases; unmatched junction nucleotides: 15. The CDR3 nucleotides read TGTGCCAGCAGCCAAGGACTCGTAGCGGGAGGGCCCGGCGGGACGCAGTATTTT. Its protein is CASSQGLVAGGPGGTQYF.

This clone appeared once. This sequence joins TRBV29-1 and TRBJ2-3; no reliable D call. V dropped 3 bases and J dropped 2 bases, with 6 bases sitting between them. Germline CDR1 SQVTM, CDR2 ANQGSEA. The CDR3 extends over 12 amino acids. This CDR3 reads CSVDLATDTQYF. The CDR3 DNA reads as TGCAGCGTTGACTTGGCCACAGATACGCAGTATTTT.

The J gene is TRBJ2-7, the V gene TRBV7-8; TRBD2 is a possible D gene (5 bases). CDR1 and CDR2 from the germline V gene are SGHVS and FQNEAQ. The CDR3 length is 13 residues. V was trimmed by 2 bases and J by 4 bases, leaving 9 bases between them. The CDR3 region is CASSLTERYEQYF. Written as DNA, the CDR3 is TGTGCCAGCAGCTTAACCGAGCGGTACGAGCAGTACTTC.

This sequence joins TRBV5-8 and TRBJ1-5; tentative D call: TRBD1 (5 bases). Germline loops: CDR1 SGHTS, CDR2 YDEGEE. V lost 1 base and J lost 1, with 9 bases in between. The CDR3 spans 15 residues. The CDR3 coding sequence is TGTGCCAGCAGCTTGTGGGGGGGGAGCAATCAGCCCCAGCATTTT. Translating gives CASSLWGGSNQPQHF.

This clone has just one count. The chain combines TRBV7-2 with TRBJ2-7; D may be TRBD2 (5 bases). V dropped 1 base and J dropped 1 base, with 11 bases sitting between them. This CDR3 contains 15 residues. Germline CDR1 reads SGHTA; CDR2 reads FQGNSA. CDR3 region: CASSLDLASSYEQYF. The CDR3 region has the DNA TGTGCCAGCAGCTTAGATCTAGCATCGTCCTACGAGCAGTACTTC.

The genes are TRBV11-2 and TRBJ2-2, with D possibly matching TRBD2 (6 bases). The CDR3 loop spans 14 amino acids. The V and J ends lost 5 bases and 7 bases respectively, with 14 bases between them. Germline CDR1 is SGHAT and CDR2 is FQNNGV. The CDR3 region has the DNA TGTGCCAGCAGCGAGGGACTTCGCGGCGGGGAGCTGTTTTTT. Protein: CASSEGLRGGELFF.

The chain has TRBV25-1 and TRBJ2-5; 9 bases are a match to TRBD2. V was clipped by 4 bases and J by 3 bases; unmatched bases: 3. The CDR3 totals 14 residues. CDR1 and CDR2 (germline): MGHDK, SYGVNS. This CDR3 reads CASSATSGKETQYF. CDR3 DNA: TGTGCCAGCAGTGCGACTAGCGGAAAAGAGACCCAGTACTTC.

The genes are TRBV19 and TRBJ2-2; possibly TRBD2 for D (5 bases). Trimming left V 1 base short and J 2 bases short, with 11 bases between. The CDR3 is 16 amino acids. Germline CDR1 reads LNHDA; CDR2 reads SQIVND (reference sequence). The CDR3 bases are TGTGCCAGTAGTATAGGAGTTGGGAGCAACACCGGGGAGCTGTTTTTT. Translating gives CASSIGVGSNTGELFF.

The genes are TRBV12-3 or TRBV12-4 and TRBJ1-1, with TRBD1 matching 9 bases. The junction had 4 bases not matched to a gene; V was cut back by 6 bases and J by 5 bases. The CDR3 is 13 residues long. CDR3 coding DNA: TGTGCCAGCAGGGGACAGGGACAAACTGAAGCTTTCTTT. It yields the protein CASRGQGQTEAFF.

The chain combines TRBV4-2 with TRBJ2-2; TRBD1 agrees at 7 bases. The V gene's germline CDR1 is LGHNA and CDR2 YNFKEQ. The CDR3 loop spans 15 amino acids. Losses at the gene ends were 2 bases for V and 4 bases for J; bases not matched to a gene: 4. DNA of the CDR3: TGTGCCAGCAGCCAACCGGGACAGACCACCGGGGAGCTGTTTTTT. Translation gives CASSQPGQTTGELFF.

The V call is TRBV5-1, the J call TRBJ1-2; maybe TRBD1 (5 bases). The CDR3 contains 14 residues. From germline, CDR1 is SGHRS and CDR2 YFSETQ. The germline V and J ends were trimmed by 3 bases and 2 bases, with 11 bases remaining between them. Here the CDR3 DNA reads TGCGCCAGCAGCTCCGGCGGGGGGAACTATGGCTACACCTTC. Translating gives CASSSGGGNYGYTF.

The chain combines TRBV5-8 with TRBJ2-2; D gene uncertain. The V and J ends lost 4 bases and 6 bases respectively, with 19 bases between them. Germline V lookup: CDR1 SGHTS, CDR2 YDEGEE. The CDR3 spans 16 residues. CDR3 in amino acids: CASSLRSASPPGELFF. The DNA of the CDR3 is TGTGCCAGCAGCCTCCGTTCCGCTAGTCCCCCCGGGGAGCTGTTTTTT. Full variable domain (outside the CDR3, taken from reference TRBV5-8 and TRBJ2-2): EAGVTQSPTHLIKTRGQQATLRCSPISGHTSVYWYQQALGLGLQFLLWYDEGEERNRGNFPPRFSGRQFPNYSSELNVNALELEDSALYLCASSLRSASPPGELFFGEGSRLTVL.

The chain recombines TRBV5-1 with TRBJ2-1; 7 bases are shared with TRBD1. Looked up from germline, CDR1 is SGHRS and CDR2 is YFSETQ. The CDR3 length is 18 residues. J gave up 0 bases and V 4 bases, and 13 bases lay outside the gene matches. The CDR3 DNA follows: TGCGCCAGCAGCCCTCCTCCACCCAGGGGGAGCTCCTACAATGAGCAGTTCTTC. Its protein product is CASSPPPPRGSSYNEQFF.